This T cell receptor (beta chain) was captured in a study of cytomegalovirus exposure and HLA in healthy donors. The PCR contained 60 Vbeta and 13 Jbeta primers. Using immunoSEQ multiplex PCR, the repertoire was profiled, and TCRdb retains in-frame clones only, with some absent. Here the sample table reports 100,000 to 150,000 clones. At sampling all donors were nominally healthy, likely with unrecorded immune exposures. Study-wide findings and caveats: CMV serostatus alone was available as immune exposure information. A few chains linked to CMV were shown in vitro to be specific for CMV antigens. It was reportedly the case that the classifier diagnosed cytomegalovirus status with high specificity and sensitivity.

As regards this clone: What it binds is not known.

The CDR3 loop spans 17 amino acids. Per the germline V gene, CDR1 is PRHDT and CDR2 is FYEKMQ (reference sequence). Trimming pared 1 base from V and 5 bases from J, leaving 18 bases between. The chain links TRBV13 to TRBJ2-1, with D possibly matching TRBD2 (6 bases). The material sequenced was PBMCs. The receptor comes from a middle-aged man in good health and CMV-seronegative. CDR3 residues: CASSLVPRAGVHNEQFF. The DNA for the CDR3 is TGTGCCAGCAGCTTAGTTCCTCGAGCGGGCGTTCACAATGAGCAGTTCTTC.